These 27 T cell receptor beta chains originate from one sample sequenced in a study of shared clonotypes between healthy human individuals. Method: immunoSEQ multiplex PCR; TCRdb's copy keeps in-frame clones and lacks some. Here the sample spans about 2.5 million clones, 92% being singletons. Material: naive CD4+ T cells from PBMCs. As to subset: CD45RA+ positively selected. The receptors come from a man aged 18 to 29 in good health. Some clones in this sample may be carry-over from other donors' samples.

The V call is TRBV7-3, the J call TRBJ1-1; D perhaps matches TRBD1 (5 bases). Trimming removed 1 base from V and 1 base from J, with 10 bases in between. From germline, CDR1 is SGHTA and CDR2 FQGTGA. The CDR3 has 15 amino acids. As DNA, the CDR3 is TGTGCCAGCAGCTTAATGGCTGGGGCGAACACTGAAGCTTTCTTT. It is translated as CASSLMAGANTEAFF.

The chain is built from TRBV13 and TRBJ2-3; 12 nucleotides agree with TRBD2. This CDR3 comprises 18 residues. The germline V gene encodes CDR1 PRHDT and CDR2 FYEKMQ (reference sequence). With V trimmed by 0 bases and J by 0 bases, 4 bases remained unmatched. Here the CDR3 DNA reads TGTGCCAGCAGCTTAGGCCCGACTAGCGGGGGTAGCACAGATACGCAGTATTTT. Translating it yields CASSLGPTSGGSTDTQYF.

The gene calls are TRBV6-5 and TRBJ1-1; possible D gene TRBD1, 6 bases. CDR3 length: 15 residues. Germline values: CDR1 MNHEY, CDR2 SVGAGI. With 6 bases removed from V and 4 bases from J, the gap between germline ends came to 18 bases. Here the CDR3 reads CASRPALRGGTEAFF. The CDR3 DNA reads as TGTGCCAGCAGACCAGCGCTCAGGGGAGGCACTGAAGCTTTCTTT.

As concerns this clone: Additional DNA sequences in this sample encode the identical CDR3. The V call is TRBV9, the J call TRBJ2-3; D possibly corresponds to TRBD2 (6 bases). This CDR3 is 14 amino acids long. Germline-derived CDR1 and CDR2 are SGDLS and YYNGEE. The V end was cut by 0 bases, the J end by 3 bases, with 8 bases between. This CDR3 is CASSVARETDTQYF. The CDR3 coding sequence is TGTGCCAGCAGCGTAGCCCGGGAGACAGATACGCAGTATTTT.

This sequence joins TRBV28 and TRBJ2-3, with 10 bases fitting TRBD1. After removal of 4 bases from V and 2 bases from J, the junction contained 6 bases not matched to a gene. Germline V lookup: CDR1 MDHEN, CDR2 SYDVKM. CDR3 size: 16 residues. The CDR3 is CASSSRTGGFTDTQYF. CDR3 coding DNA: TGTGCCAGCAGTTCACGGACAGGGGGGTTCACAGATACGCAGTATTTT.

The rearrangement uses TRBV18 and TRBJ2-7; D tentatively reads TRBD1 or TRBD2 (5 bases each). The CDR3 is 15 residues long. Germline V CDR1 and CDR2: KGHSH, LQKENI. V gave up 0 bases and J gave up 5 bases, with 14 bases separating them. In DNA, the CDR3 is TGTGCCAGCTCACCACCGTGGGACGGAGGTGACGAGCAGTACTTC. Its translation is CASSPPWDGGDEQYF.

The CDR3 region has the DNA TGTGCCAGTAGTATAGTGCGCCCGACCAGCAATGAGCAGTTCTTC. This sequence encodes CASSIVRPTSNEQFF. The V gene is TRBV19, the J gene TRBJ2-1; D unclear. V lost 1 base, J lost 6 bases, and 13 bases lay in between. The germline gives CDR1 LNHDA, CDR2 SQIVND (reference sequence). The CDR3 length is 15 residues.

This sequence joins TRBV5-8 and TRBJ2-7; 9 nucleotides align to TRBD2. This CDR3 has 14 residues. The germline CDR1 and CDR2 sequences are SGHTS and YDEGEE. The ends lost 10 bases at V and 3 bases at J; junction bases unmatched: 11. CDR3 coding DNA: TGTGCCTCCCAATCGGGACTAGCCGGCTACGAGCAGTACTTC. Its translation is CASQSGLAGYEQYF. Full variable domain (missing parts from reference TRBV5-8 and TRBJ2-7): EAGVTQSPTHLIKTRGQQATLRCSPISGHTSVYWYQQALGLGLQFLLWYDEGEERNRGNFPPRFSGRQFPNYSSELNVNALELEDSALYLCASQSGLAGYEQYFGPGTRLTVT.

As for this clone: The sample contains more than one DNA sequence encoding this CDR3. The chain joins TRBV7-9 to TRBJ1-4; 8 bases fit TRBD1. This CDR3 is 15 amino acids long. J was trimmed by 4 bases and V by 1 base; bases with no gene match: 2. Germline CDR1 and CDR2: SEHNR and FQNEAQ (reference sequence). The CDR3 reads CASSLGQGLNEKLFF. In DNA, the CDR3 is TGTGCCAGCAGCTTAGGACAGGGGCTTAATGAAAAACTGTTTTTT.

This chain uses TRBV5-3 with TRBJ1-4, with 7 positions matching TRBD1. Being an ORF, TRBV5-3 has a function that is uncertain. The CDR3 is 17 residues long. The V segment lost 4 bases and the J segment 0 bases; nucleotides outside the gene matches: 9. Here the CDR3 reads CARSPNRGSPTNEKLFF. The CDR3 DNA reads as TGTGCCAGAAGCCCAAACAGGGGTTCCCCAACTAATGAAAAACTGTTTTTT.

The chain has TRBV15 and TRBJ1-4; D remains unclear. V was clipped by 0 bases and J by 2 bases, with 7 bases between them. Looked up from germline, CDR1 is LNHNV and CDR2 is YYDKDF (reference sequence). The CDR3 spans 15 residues. In DNA, the CDR3 is TGTGCCACCAGCAGAGATCGGGGTACTAATGAAAAACTGTTTTTT. This sequence encodes CATSRDRGTNEKLFF.

Concerning this clone: The identical CDR3 is also encoded by other nucleotide sequences in the sample. The chain has TRBV2 and TRBJ2-1; D is uncertain. V lost 3 bases and J 8 bases, leaving 8 bases between the germline ends. The CDR3 loop spans 12 amino acids. Germline assignment: CDR1 SNHLY and CDR2 FYNNEI. The CDR3 nucleotides read TGTGCCAGCAGTGAGGCTCTAGATGAGCAGTTCTTC. Protein product: CASSEALDEQFF.

This rearrangement joins TRBV6-5 to TRBJ2-3; D unclear. This CDR3 spans 14 amino acids. V was cut by 4 bases and J by 0 bases, with 8 bases left in between. The V gene's germline CDR1 is MNHEY and CDR2 SVGAGI. The CDR3 spells CASSSYSSTDTQYF. The CDR3 DNA sequence: TGTGCCAGCAGTTCCTACTCTAGCACAGATACGCAGTATTTT.

The V call is TRBV14, the J call TRBJ1-1; maybe TRBD1 (5 bases). In germline, CDR1 is SGHDN, CDR2 FVKESK. This CDR3 spans 16 amino acids. Deletions cut 1 base from V and 5 bases from J, with 17 bases between. The CDR3 nucleotides read TGTGCCAGCAGCCAAGGTCGGATAGGGGCCGGGACTGAAGCTTTCTTT. Protein product: CASSQGRIGAGTEAFF.

The chain is built from TRBV10-3 and TRBJ2-1, with TRBD2 matching over 12 bases. Germline assignment: CDR1 ENHRY and CDR2 SYGVKD. The CDR3 covers 15 residues. The J segment lost 7 bases and the V segment lost 6 bases, leaving 7 bases of the junction unmatched. The CDR3 bases are TGTGCCATCAGAGACGGGACTAGCGGGTCTAATGAGCAGTTCTTC. Protein: CAIRDGTSGSNEQFF.

The chain has TRBV6-1 and TRBJ2-1; 11 positions match TRBD2. V was pared by 3 bases and J by 4 bases, with 5 bases of the junction left unmatched. Germline loops: CDR1 MNHNS, CDR2 SASEGT. The CDR3 contains 16 residues. The CDR3 loop reads CASSESLAGGYNEQFF. The CDR3 coding sequence is TGTGCCAGCAGTGAGTCTTTAGCGGGAGGGTACAATGAGCAGTTCTTC.

The CDR3 loop is CSVEAGTYEQYF. In DNA, the CDR3 is TGCAGCGTTGAGGCGGGGACCTACGAGCAGTACTTC. The chain links TRBV29-1 to TRBJ2-5, with D maybe TRBD2 (6 bases). Judging by the DNA end, TRBJ2-7 fits better; the J call may be wrong. CDR1 is SQVTM and CDR2 is ANQGSEA in the germline V gene. This CDR3 spans 12 amino acids.

About this clone itself: Other nucleotide sequences from this sample produce the same CDR3. V usage is TRBV7-3 and J usage is TRBJ2-7; 11 bases are a match to TRBD2. This CDR3 contains 14 residues. The trim removed 2 bases at V and 3 bases at J, leaving 0 bases unmatched. Germline V CDR1 and CDR2: SGHTA, FQGTGA. The CDR3 DNA reads as TGTGCCAGCAGCTTAGGACTAGCGGGCTACGAGCAGTACTTC. Its translation is CASSLGLAGYEQYF.

The V and J genes are TRBV20-1 and TRBJ1-2; possible D gene TRBD1, 5 bases. This CDR3 comprises 11 residues. V lost 3 bases and J 8 bases, leaving 10 bases between the germline ends. Germline V gene sequence: CDR1 DFQATT, CDR2 SNEGSKA (reference sequence). In nucleotides, the CDR3 is TGCAGTGCTAGGACAGCAGAGGGCTACACCTTC. Translation gives CSARTAEGYTF.

The table lists this clone with a count of one. This chain links TRBV7-2 with TRBJ2-5; D uncertain. The CDR3 covers 14 residues. The ends were cut back, 3 bases at V and 1 base at J, with 9 bases in the middle. Germline lookup yields CDR1 SGHTA and CDR2 FQGNSA. CDR3 residues: CASSFLRAQETQYF. The CDR3 nucleotides are TGTGCCAGCAGCTTTTTACGGGCCCAAGAGACCCAGTACTTC.

The chain has TRBV6-6 and TRBJ1-5, with 10 bases fitting TRBD1. V lost 7 bases, J lost 1 base, and 4 bases stayed unmatched. This CDR3 has 15 amino acids. Germline-derived CDR1 and CDR2 are MNHNY and SVGAGI (reference sequence). This CDR3 is CASTEDRGSNQPQHF. CDR3 DNA sequence: TGTGCCAGCACCGAGGACAGGGGGAGCAATCAGCCCCAGCATTTT.

V usage is TRBV2 and J usage is TRBJ1-4; D not resolved. This CDR3 has 13 amino acids. V was pared by 4 bases and J by 8 bases, with 11 bases between. Germline loops: CDR1 SNHLY, CDR2 FYNNEI. The CDR3 spells CASSGHAQEKLFF. The CDR3 DNA reads as TGTGCCAGCAGTGGACACGCGCAAGAAAAACTGTTTTTT. Full variable domain (outside the CDR3, taken from reference TRBV2 and TRBJ1-4): EPEVTQTPSHQVTQMGQEVILRCVPISNHLYFYWYRQILGQKVEFLVSFYNNEISEKSEIFDDQFSVERPDGSNFTLKIRSTKLEDSAMYFCASSGHAQEKLFFGSGTQLSVL.

For the CDR3, the DNA is TGTGCCAGCAGCCCCCGTCGGGGGTGGGATACGCAGTATTTT. Protein product: CASSPRRGWDTQYF. This chain connects TRBV7-3 to TRBJ2-3, with a possible D match to TRBD2 (6 bases). The CDR3 runs 14 residues. V lost 5 bases, J lost 6 bases, and 15 bases lay in between. From germline, CDR1 is SGHTA and CDR2 FQGTGA.

Turning to this clone: Distinct nucleotide sequences in the sample also encode this CDR3. The V and J genes are TRBV6-1 and TRBJ2-3; TRBD2 aligns across 9 bases. V gave up 6 bases and J gave up 3 bases; unmatched junction bases: 4. Germline CDR1 reads MNHNS; CDR2 reads SASEGT. This CDR3 region has 14 residues. CDR3 residues: CASSLGLATDTQYF. For the CDR3, the DNA is TGTGCCAGCAGCTTAGGACTAGCGACAGATACGCAGTATTTT.

To note about this clone: Other DNA sequences within the sample encode an identical CDR3. The chain employs TRBV7-9 and TRBJ2-5; no reliable D call. CDR1 and CDR2 from the germline V gene are SEHNR and FQNEAQ (reference sequence). CDR3 length: 15 residues. The V end lost 3 bases, the J end lost 2 bases, and 13 bases lay between the germline ends. The CDR3 region has the DNA TGTGCCAGCAGCTTGGAAGGGCGGAATCAAGAGACCCAGTACTTC. Encoded protein: CASSLEGRNQETQYF.

This clone was picked up one time. This rearrangement joins TRBV16 to TRBJ2-7; the match to TRBD2 covers 7 bases. With 4 bases clipped from V and 9 bases from J, the junction kept 15 bases outside the gene matches. The CDR3 loop spans 15 amino acids. Germline V lookup: CDR1 KGHSY, CDR2 FQNENV. CDR3 region: CASSPQLGGSMVQYF. The CDR3 nucleotides read TGTGCCAGCAGCCCCCAATTAGGCGGGAGCATGGTGCAGTACTTC.

The genes are TRBV25-1 and TRBJ1-4; D remains unclear. Trimming took off 5 bases at V and 10 bases at J, with 17 bases between the two ends. Germline values: CDR1 MGHDK, CDR2 SYGVNS. The CDR3 totals 14 residues. CDR3: CASSLSGSPRKLFF. For the CDR3, the DNA is TGTGCCAGCAGTTTAAGCGGGTCCCCACGAAAACTGTTTTTT.